This T cell receptor (beta chain) came from a study of STAT5B mutations in CD4+ large granular lymphocyte leukemia. Study-wide results and caveats: No patients shared main leukemic clonotypes, though roughly 27% appeared at low frequency elsewhere. Higher CD4+ than CD8+ T-LGLL clonality might reflect small sample size. 8/27 top patient clones versus 2/35 control clones were TRBV06-family.

The survey-level immunoSEQ assay was used. Produced via immunoSEQ multiplex PCR; TCRdb's table is partial and in-frame only. Counted here are about 38,000 clones, around 80% occurring once; the ten biggest clones make up less than 0.7%. Comments on this clone: Its specificity is unknown.

Germline values: CDR1 MNHNS, CDR2 SASEGT. Trimming removed 4 bases at V and 0 bases at J, with 19 bases between. There are 18 residues in the CDR3. The chain couples TRBV6-1 to TRBJ1-5; D perhaps matches TRBD1 (5 bases). Sequencing was done on a sample of CD4+ T cells from blood buffy coats. The sequence was collected from a human donor in good health. The CDR3 coding sequence is TGTGCCAGCAGTGGGGGCGGGCGTTCCGACCATAGCAATCAGCCCCAGCATTTT. This codes for CASSGGGRSDHSNQPQHF.